Presented here are 4 T cell receptor beta chains from one specimen sequenced in a study of glioma-infiltrating T cells after dendritic cell vaccination. Profiling relied on immunoSEQ multiplex PCR, and the TCRdb table lists in-frame clones only, not all of them. The top ten hold roughly 12% of the sample, which has 93,000 or so clones, roughly 79% seen once. Sequencing used blood, obtained before dendritic cell vaccination. The receptor set was obtained from a human donor with glioblastoma.

The chain employs TRBV21-1 and TRBJ2-1; TRBD2, as called in the table, went unchecked against the DNA. TRBV21-1 constitutes a pseudogene. This CDR3 has 18 residues. The DNA of the CDR3 is TGTGCCAGCAGCAAAGTCCGGAAAGCGGGGGACCTCTACAATGAGCAGTTCTTC. Translating gives CASSKVRKAGDLYNEQFF.

The chain combines TRBV5-1 with TRBJ2-1, with TRBD2 matching 10 bases. The germline gives CDR1 SGHRS, CDR2 YFSETQ. With 1 base clipped from V and 6 bases from J, the junction kept 4 bases outside the gene matches. CDR3 length: 15 residues. The CDR3 protein is CASSLSGGGRNEQFF. CDR3 nucleotides: TGCGCCAGCAGCTTGAGCGGGGGGGGTCGCAATGAGCAGTTCTTC. Complete variable domain (other parts from reference TRBV5-1 and TRBJ2-1): KAGVTQTPRYLIKTRGQQVTLSCSPISGHRSVSWYQQTPGQGLQFLFEYFSETQRNKGNFPGRFSGRQFSNSRSEMNVSTLELGDSALYLCASSLSGGGRNEQFFGPGTRLTVL.

This rearrangement joins TRBV5-4 to TRBJ1-2, with D possibly TRBD1 on 5 matching bases. CDR1 is SGHNT and CDR2 is YYREEE in the germline V gene (reference sequence). The CDR3 extends over 14 amino acids. V was pared by 1 base and J by 8 bases, with 15 bases between. This CDR3 reads CASSLSSGLGGYTF. The CDR3 DNA reads TGTGCCAGCAGCTTGAGTTCAGGGTTAGGCGGCTACACCTTC.

V gene TRBV4-2 combines with J gene TRBJ1-1; 9 nucleotides match TRBD1. The CDR3 contains 14 residues. Per the germline V gene, CDR1 is LGHNA and CDR2 is YNFKEQ. V trimming: 3 bases; J trimming: 5 bases; junction bases outside the gene matches: 4. Written as DNA, the CDR3 is TGTGCCAGCAGCCAGCCCGGGACAGGGACTGAAGCTTTCTTT. It yields the protein CASSQPGTGTEAFF.